This T cell receptor beta chain is drawn from a study of blood T cell repertoires in COVID-19. The overall study: COVID-19 samples collected from the United States, Italy and Spain covered acute and convalescent phases.

Repertoires were generated with immunoSEQ multiplex PCR, while TCRdb's copy carries only in-frame clones and drops some. The data hold around 250,000 clones, with around 84% observed a single time. The junction had 6 bases not matched to a gene; V was cut back by 4 bases and J by 0 bases. The CDR3 sequence is 16 residues long. Germline loops: CDR1 MGHRA, CDR2 YSYEKL. V usage is TRBV4-1 and J usage is TRBJ2-7, with 10 positions matching TRBD2. Sequenced sample: peripheral blood. This receptor was taken from a young woman with acute or convalescent COVID-19. CDR3 sequence: CASSPGLAVPSYEQYF. The DNA for the CDR3 is TGCGCCAGCAGCCCAGGACTAGCGGTACCCTCCTACGAGCAGTACTTC.